A selection of T cell receptor beta chains follows, all from one sample in a study of Ad26.COV2.S vaccination and SARS-CoV-2 variants. Profiling relied on immunoSEQ multiplex PCR, and the TCRdb table lists in-frame clones only, not all of them. The sample consists of around 350,000 clones, about 88% of them appearing once. Sequenced material: peripheral blood, taken in a trial of Ad26.COV2.S vaccine versus placebo. The receptors were sampled from a person aged 18-60 years who received the Ad26.COV2.S COVID-19 vaccine or a placebo. Each CDR3 is given with its conserved first and last residue. The order of the fields is V gene, clone size, J gene, D gene, CDR3 DNA, CDR3 protein. D genes are given only for firm matches. Clone size, where shown, is once, few, many, or a class for clones that have expanded.

>TRBV28|-|TRBJ2-7|-
TGTGCCAGCAGCGATGAGTGGGAGCAGTACTTC
CASSDEWEQYF
>TRBV7-2|-|TRBJ1-5|-
TGTGCCAGCAGCAACCCCAATCAGCCCCAGCATTTT
CASSNPNQPQHF
>TRBV6-2/TRBV6-3|once|TRBJ1-5|-
TGTGCCAGCAACCCCGGCGGCAGTAGCAATCAGCCCCAGCATTTT
CASNPGGSSNQPQHF
>TRBV4-3|-|TRBJ2-6|-
TGCGCCAGCAGTCAAGATGGGGGCGGGGGCTCTGGGGCCAACGTCCTGACTTTC
CASSQDGGGGSGANVLTF
>TRBV7-9|-|TRBJ2-5|TRBD1
TGTGCCAGCAGCTTCACCGGACAGGGTTTGGAAGAGACCCAGTACTTC
CASSFTGQGLEETQYF
>TRBV7-2|-|TRBJ2-3|TRBD2
TGTGCCAGCAGCATTCTAGCGGTCACAGATACGCAGTATTTT
CASSILAVTDTQYF
>TRBV7-9|-|TRBJ2-3|-
TGTGCCAGCAGCTTAGGCGGCAGGGTCAGCACAGATACGCAGTATTTT
CASSLGGRVSTDTQYF
>TRBV29-1|-|TRBJ2-2|-
TGCAGCGTTGTACTCAACACCGGGGAGCTGTTTTTT
CSVVLNTGELFF
>TRBV6-4|-|TRBJ2-3|TRBD2
TGTGCCAGCAGTGATTTTAATGCGGGGGGGCCGGATACGCAGTATTTT
CASSDFNAGGPDTQYF
>TRBV19|once|TRBJ2-5|-
TGTGCCAGTAGTTTCAACCCAGAGACAGGCCGACAAGAGACCCAGTACTTC
CASSFNPETGRQETQYF
>TRBV4-3|once|TRBJ2-1|-
TGCGCCAGCAGGGCACGTGAGGGGGGAGCTTACAATGAGCAGTTCTTC
CASRAREGGAYNEQFF
>TRBV27|-|TRBJ2-7|-
TGTGCCAGCAGTTTAACGGGGGGCTCGAGGGAGCAGTACTTC
CASSLTGGSREQYF
>TRBV6-5|few|TRBJ2-1|-
TGTGCCAGCACCATGGCGGGTTACAATGAGCAGTTCTTC
CASTMAGYNEQFF
>TRBV5-1|-|TRBJ2-7|-
TGCGCCAGCAGCGTACTCCCGGGCAGCTCCTACGAGCAGTACTTC
CASSVLPGSSYEQYF
>TRBV21-1|few|TRBJ2-7|-
TGTGCCAGCAGCAAGTTGGATGGGACAGGGTCACACGAGCAGTACTTC
CASSKLDGTGSHEQYF
>TRBV6-1|-|TRBJ1-6|-
TGTGCCAGCAGTGAAACGCACAGGAATTCACCCCTCCACTTT
CASSETHRNSPLHF
>TRBV7-6|-|TRBJ1-5|-
TGTGCCAGCAGCCCATGGGGGACGGAGAATCAGCCCCAGCATTTT
CASSPWGTENQPQHF
>TRBV6-6|-|TRBJ2-2|TRBD2
TGTGCCAGCAGGACTAGCGACACCGGGGAGCTGTTTTTT
CASRTSDTGELFF
>TRBV6-2/TRBV6-3|-|TRBJ2-3|-
TGTGCCAGCAGCCTACAGGGACCGACAGATACGCAGTATTTT
CASSLQGPTDTQYF
>TRBV15|-|TRBJ2-2|-
TGTGCCACCAGCAGAGATAGCGTCCGGGATCAGGGGCTGAACACCGGGGAGCTGTTTTTT
CATSRDSVRDQGLNTGELFF
>TRBV6-1|once|TRBJ2-5|TRBD1
TGTGCCAGCAGTGATGACAGGGGGTACGAGACCCAGTACTTC
CASSDDRGYETQYF
>TRBV12-2|-|TRBJ1-5|-
TGTGCAAGTCGCTTAGCGCGTCAGAACAATCAGCCCCAGCATTTT
CASRLARQNNQPQHF
>TRBV4-1|-|TRBJ1-4|TRBD1
TGCGCCAGCAGCCCACTCGGGACAGTCAATGAAAAACTGTTTTTT
CASSPLGTVNEKLFF
>TRBV18|-|TRBJ1-3|-
TGTGCCAGCTCACCATATACGCAGGACCGAAGCTCTGGAAACACCATATATTTT
CASSPYTQDRSSGNTIYF
>TRBV27|-|TRBJ2-7|TRBD1
TGTGCCAGCAGTTTATTCAGGGGGCGGTACGAGCAGTACTTC
CASSLFRGRYEQYF
>TRBV25-1|few|TRBJ2-2|-
TGTGCCAGCAGTGACAGCCCTAGGGAGCTGTTTTTT
CASSDSPRELFF
>TRBV4-3|-|TRBJ1-2|-
TGCGCCAGCAGCCAAGTTCAGGGTAGGAATGGCTACACCTTC
CASSQVQGRNGYTF
>TRBV5-6|-|TRBJ2-1|-
TGTGCCAGCAGTCGCCTTGTTTGGGGTTTCGGCAATGAGCAGTTCTTC
CASSRLVWGFGNEQFF
>TRBV5-4|-|TRBJ2-7|-
TGTGCCAGCAGCTTCGCGGGTTCCTACGAGCAGTACTTC
CASSFAGSYEQYF
>TRBV24-1|few|TRBJ2-3|TRBD1
TGTGCCACCAGTGAGGGACAGTTAGATACGCAGTATTTT
CATSEGQLDTQYF
>TRBV5-4|-|TRBJ2-2|TRBD2
TGTGCCAGCAGCTTGATCGGAACTAGCGGGATTCGCACCGGGGAGCTGTTTTTT
CASSLIGTSGIRTGELFF
>TRBV7-9|-|TRBJ2-7|-
TGTGCCAGCAGCTCCCGACTAACCCCCTACGAGCAGTACTTC
CASSSRLTPYEQYF
>TRBV18|-|TRBJ1-2|TRBD1
TGTGCCAGCTCACCTTGGGACAGCAACTATGGCTACACCTTC
CASSPWDSNYGYTF
>TRBV18|-|TRBJ2-7|-
TGTGCCAGCTCACCATTGGGACGGGCCCGGGACGAGCAGTACTTC
CASSPLGRARDEQYF
>TRBV27|once|TRBJ1-1|-
TGTGCCAGCAGTTTACTCTGGGGCACTGAAGCTTTCTTT
CASSLLWGTEAFF
>TRBV10-2|-|TRBJ1-2|TRBD1
TGCGCCAGCAGTGGTCAGGGGGCAGGCTATGGCTACACCTTC
CASSGQGAGYGYTF
>TRBV10-1|few|TRBJ2-7|-
TGCGCCAGCACGTACGCCGAGCAGTACTTC
CASTYAEQYF
>TRBV2|-|TRBJ1-4|-
TGTGCCAGCAGGAGGACAGCCATTAATGAAAAACTGTTTTTT
CASRRTAINEKLFF
>TRBV6-2/TRBV6-3|many|TRBJ1-1|-
TGTGCCAGCAGCTGGCCCGGGGAAAACACTGAAGCTTTCTTT
CASSWPGENTEAFF
>TRBV7-9|-|TRBJ2-1|-
TGTGCCAGCAGCTTATGGGACTTGTACAATGAGCAGTTCTTC
CASSLWDLYNEQFF
>TRBV11-3|-|TRBJ2-1|-
TGTGCCAGCAGTGAGCAGGGTACCTACAATGAGCAGTTCTTC
CASSEQGTYNEQFF
>TRBV20-1|-|TRBJ2-5|TRBD2
TGCAGTGCTAGTCGTGTAGCGGGAGGTTGGGAGACCCAGTACTTC
CSASRVAGGWETQYF
>TRBV6-4|few|TRBJ2-3|-
TGTGCCAGCAGGGAGGAGGAGGGGGGCACAGATACGCAGTATTTT
CASREEEGGTDTQYF
>TRBV7-6|-|TRBJ1-2|-
TGTGCCAGCAGCTTATCCCGGGACAATAACTATGGCTACACCTTC
CASSLSRDNNYGYTF
>TRBV5-1|-|TRBJ1-1|-
TGCGCCAGCAGAAATCGGGCAGCGAACACTGAAGCTTTCTTT
CASRNRAANTEAFF
>TRBV7-8|-|TRBJ2-7|-
TGTGCCAGCAGCCGTGACTATTCCTACGAGCAGTACTTC
CASSRDYSYEQYF
>TRBV27|-|TRBJ2-3|-
TGTGCCAGCAGTTTATCACAGGGTAGGACAGATACGCAGTATTTT
CASSLSQGRTDTQYF
>TRBV13|-|TRBJ2-7|-
TGTGCCAGCAGCCTAATAACGGGGGAAAATTTTTACGAGCAGTACTTC
CASSLITGENFYEQYF
>TRBV27|-|TRBJ2-7|-
TGTGCCAGCAGTTTTGGGGCGGGATCAACCTACGAGCAGTACTTC
CASSFGAGSTYEQYF
>TRBV10-2|-|TRBJ2-7|-
TGCGCCAGCAGTGACACAGGGAGCAAAAATGGCGAGCAGTACTTC
CASSDTGSKNGEQYF
>TRBV7-2|-|TRBJ1-3|-
TGTGCCAGCAGCTTATATGGGGGGGCGAAGGACACCATATATTTT
CASSLYGGAKDTIYF
>TRBV6-5|-|TRBJ1-2|-
TGTGCCAGCAGCGAGACCAGCTATGGCTACACCTTC
CASSETSYGYTF
>TRBV5-1|-|TRBJ2-5|TRBD2
TGCGCCAGCAGCCCGGGGGCTAGCGGGGGGTTAGAGGAGACCCAGTACTTC
CASSPGASGGLEETQYF
>TRBV12-5|-|TRBJ1-5|-
TGTGCTAGTGGTAGTTACAGGGATCAGCCCCAGCATTTT
CASGSYRDQPQHF
>TRBV2|-|TRBJ2-1|TRBD2
TGTGCCAGCAGTGAATTCGGGGGACTAGCGGGAGTCGAGCAGTTCTTC
CASSEFGGLAGVEQFF
>TRBV3-1/TRBV3-2|-|TRBJ2-7|TRBD2
TGTGCCAGCAGCCACGAAAGGGGAGGTACTCTAGCGGAGCTCTCCTACGAGCAGTACTTC
CASSHERGGTLAELSYEQYF
>TRBV18|-|TRBJ1-5|-
TGTGCCAGCTCCCGGGGCGGGGGACAGCCCCAGCATTTT
CASSRGGGQPQHF
>TRBV7-2|-|TRBJ2-3|-
TGTGCCAGCAGCTTAACTGCCTTTGGCCGCTCAGATACGCAGTATTTT
CASSLTAFGRSDTQYF
>TRBV5-1|-|TRBJ1-2|-
TGCGCCAGCAACCCGACAGGTCTCAACTATGGCTACACCTTC
CASNPTGLNYGYTF